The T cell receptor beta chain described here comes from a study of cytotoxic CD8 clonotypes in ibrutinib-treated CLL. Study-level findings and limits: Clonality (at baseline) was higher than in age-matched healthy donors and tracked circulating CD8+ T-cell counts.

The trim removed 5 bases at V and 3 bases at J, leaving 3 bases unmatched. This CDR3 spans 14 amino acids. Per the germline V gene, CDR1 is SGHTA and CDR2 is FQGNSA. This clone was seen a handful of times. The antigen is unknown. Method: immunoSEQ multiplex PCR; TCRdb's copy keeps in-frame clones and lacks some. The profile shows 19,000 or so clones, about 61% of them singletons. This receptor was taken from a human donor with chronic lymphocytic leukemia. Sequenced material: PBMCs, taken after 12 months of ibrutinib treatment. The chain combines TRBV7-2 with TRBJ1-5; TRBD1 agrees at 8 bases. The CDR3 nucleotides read TGTGCCAGCAGCCCGGGACAGGCCAATCAGCCCCAGCATTTT. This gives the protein CASSPGQANQPQHF. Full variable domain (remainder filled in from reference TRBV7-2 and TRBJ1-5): GAGVSQSPSNKVTEKGKDVELRCDPISGHTALYWYRQSLGQGLEFLIYFQGNSAPDKSGLPSDRFSAERTGGSVSTLTIQRTQQEDSAVYLCASSPGQANQPQHFGDGTRLSIL.